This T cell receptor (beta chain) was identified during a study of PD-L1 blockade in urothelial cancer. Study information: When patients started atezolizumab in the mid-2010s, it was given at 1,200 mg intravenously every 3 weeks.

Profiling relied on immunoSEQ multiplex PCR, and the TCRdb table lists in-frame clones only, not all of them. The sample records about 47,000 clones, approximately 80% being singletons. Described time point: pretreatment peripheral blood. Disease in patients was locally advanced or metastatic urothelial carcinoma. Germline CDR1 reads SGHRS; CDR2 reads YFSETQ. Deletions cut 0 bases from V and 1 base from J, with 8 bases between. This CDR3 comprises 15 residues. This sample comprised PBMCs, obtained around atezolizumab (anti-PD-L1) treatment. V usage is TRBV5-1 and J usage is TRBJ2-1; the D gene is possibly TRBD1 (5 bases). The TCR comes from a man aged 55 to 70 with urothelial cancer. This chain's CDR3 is CASSLGQGSYNEQFF. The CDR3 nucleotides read TGCGCCAGCAGCTTGGGGCAGGGTTCCTACAATGAGCAGTTCTTC. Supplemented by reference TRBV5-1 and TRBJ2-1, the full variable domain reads KAGVTQTPRYLIKTRGQQVTLSCSPISGHRSVSWYQQTPGQGLQFLFEYFSETQRNKGNFPGRFSGRQFSNSRSEMNVSTLELGDSALYLCASSLGQGSYNEQFFGPGTRLTVL.